The T cell receptor beta chain under discussion was sequenced for a study of blood T cell repertoires in COVID-19. The repertoire was sequenced with immunoSEQ multiplex PCR; TCRdb's copy has only in-frame clones and lacks some. Of just over 200,000 clones listed, approximately 90% were seen once; the top ten hold 5.9%. Germline V gene data show CDR1 as GTSNPN and CDR2 as SVGIG (reference sequence). This CDR3 has 14 amino acids. V was cut by 4 bases and J by 2 bases, with 11 bases left in between. Sequencing was performed on peripheral blood. This clonotype was obtained from an elderly man with acute or convalescent COVID-19. V and J are TRBV30 and TRBJ1-4; D possibly corresponds to TRBD1 (5 bases). This CDR3 reads CAWNPGLTNEKLFF. In DNA, the CDR3 is TGTGCCTGGAACCCGGGACTGACTAATGAAAAACTGTTTTTT.